A single sample gave rise to the 23 T cell receptor beta chains below, sequenced in a study of T cell repertoires in cytomegalovirus infection. TCRdb analysed the reads with MiXCR anew, one entry per CDR3 protein. Here the sample spans about 150,000 distinct CDR3 sequences, roughly 18% being singletons. Sample: CD8+ T cells from PBMCs. These receptors were taken from a human donor in good health (CMV status not recorded). Some clones in this sample may be carry-over from other donors' samples.

This clonotype was counted only a few times. The rearrangement links TRBV11-2 to TRBJ2-3; D might be TRBD1 or TRBD2, each matching 5 bases. CDR3 length: 15 residues. Germline V CDR1 and CDR2: SGHAT, FQNNGV. V was trimmed by 0 bases and J by 2 bases, leaving 9 bases between them. The CDR3 DNA reads as TGTGCCAGCAGCTTAGAATGGGACCCCACAGATACGCAGTATTTT. This encodes CASSLEWDPTDTQYF.

This clonotype was detected only a few times. Here the CDR3 reads CSVPGEGSSGNTIYF. In DNA form, the CDR3 reads TGCAGCGTCCCCGGGGAGGGGAGCTCTGGAAACACCATATATTTT. The chain uses TRBV29-1 and TRBJ1-3; tentative D call: TRBD1 (5 bases). The germline CDR1 and CDR2 sequences are SQVTM and ANQGSEA. The CDR3 contains 15 residues. V lost 6 bases to trimming and J lost 0 bases, with 15 bases between them.

The chain couples TRBV11-2 to TRBJ2-7, with D unclear. Germline lookup yields CDR1 SGHAT and CDR2 FQNNGV. The germline V and J ends were trimmed by 5 bases and 2 bases, with 7 bases remaining between them. The CDR3 runs to 12 residues. CDR3: CASSLQTYEQYF. The DNA for the CDR3 is TGTGCCAGCAGCCTTCAGACCTACGAGCAGTACTTC.

This clonotype was observed a few times. The rearrangement joins TRBV6-4 to TRBJ2-6; D remains unclear. The CDR3 sequence is 18 residues long. The germline V gene has CDR1 MRHNA and CDR2 SNTAGT. V was trimmed by 5 bases and J by 0 bases, leaving 17 bases between them. The CDR3 reads CASSNLGRSISGANVLTF. CDR3 bases: TGTGCCAGCAGTAACCTCGGACGGTCTATCTCTGGGGCCAACGTCCTGACTTTC.

This clonotype was counted between two and nine times. V is TRBV7-2 and J is TRBJ2-5; TRBD1 agrees at 12 bases. The V and J ends lost 4 bases and 5 bases, in that order; junction bases with no gene match: 8. The CDR3 totals 16 residues. Germline CDR1 is SGHTA and CDR2 is FQGNSA. The CDR3 coding sequence is TGTGCCAGCAGCTGGGGGACAGGGGGCTTTCTGGAGACCCAGTACTTC. Its translation: CASSWGTGGFLETQYF.

J is TRBJ2-5 and V is TRBV7-9; D gene uncertain. CDR1 and CDR2 from the germline V gene are SEHNR and FQNEAQ (reference sequence). Trimming removed 2 bases at V and 1 base at J, with 8 bases between. There are 14 residues in the CDR3. CDR3 nucleotide sequence: TGTGCCAGCAGCTTACTAGAAGCCCAAGAGACCCAGTACTTC. Protein sequence: CASSLLEAQETQYF.

This clonotype was recorded a few times. This sequence joins TRBV7-8 and TRBJ2-5; TRBD2 is a possible D gene (7 bases). This CDR3 has 15 amino acids. V was pared by 8 bases and J by 0 bases, with 16 bases between. CDR1 is SGHVS and CDR2 is FQNEAQ in the germline V gene. CDR3 sequence: CASLGGDRYQETQYF. Here the CDR3 DNA reads TGTGCCAGCCTAGGGGGGGATAGGTACCAAGAGACCCAGTACTTC. Full variable domain (missing parts from reference TRBV7-8 and TRBJ2-5): GAGVSQSPRYKVAKRGQDVALRCDPISGHVSLFWYQQALGQGPEFLTYFQNEAQLDKSGLPSDRFFAERPEGSVSTLKIQRTQQEDSAVYLCASLGGDRYQETQYFGPGTRLLVL.

This chain uses TRBV29-1 with TRBJ2-3; 7 bases map to TRBD1. V shed 3 bases and J 3 bases; nucleotides not matched to a gene: 9. The CDR3 extends over 15 amino acids. Per the germline V gene, CDR1 is SQVTM and CDR2 is ANQGSEA. In DNA, the CDR3 is TGCAGCGTTGATGACAGGGATAGAGAGACAGATACGCAGTATTTT. Amino acids: CSVDDRDRETDTQYF.

The sample holds a few counts of this clonotype. The J gene is TRBJ2-2, the V gene TRBV28; 11 bases match TRBD1. This CDR3 region has 17 residues. The germline V gene encodes CDR1 MDHEN and CDR2 SYDVKM. J was trimmed by 6 bases and V by 2 bases; bases with no gene match: 8. This CDR3 is CASSLLGRGQGAGELFF. In nucleotides, the CDR3 is TGTGCCAGCAGTTTACTAGGGAGGGGACAGGGGGCCGGGGAGCTGTTTTTT.

The V and J genes are TRBV15 and TRBJ1-2; no firm D call. Germline V CDR1 and CDR2: LNHNV, YYDKDF (reference sequence). Trimming stripped 1 base from V and 8 bases from J, with 5 bases between. This CDR3 contains 11 residues. The CDR3 DNA is TGTGCCACCAGCAGAGGAGCGGGCTACACCTTC. Its protein product is CATSRGAGYTF.

The chain employs TRBV29-1 and TRBJ1-4; D is unresolved. Germline CDR1 reads SQVTM; CDR2 reads ANQGSEA. V dropped 6 bases and J dropped 7 bases, with 15 bases sitting between them. The CDR3 has 13 amino acids. In DNA form, the CDR3 reads TGCAGCGTGGACCTTGACGGTAGTGAAAAACTGTTTTTT. It translates to CSVDLDGSEKLFF.

This chain links TRBV15 with TRBJ2-1; D assignment may be TRBD1 or TRBD2 (6 bases each). The V gene's germline CDR1 is LNHNV and CDR2 YYDKDF (reference sequence). This CDR3 is built from 15 residues. Deletions cut 3 bases from V and 8 bases from J, with 17 bases between. CDR3 nucleotide sequence: TGTGCCACCAGCAGGGAGCGGAGGGGGGCGGATGAGCAGTTCTTC. This codes for CATSRERRGADEQFF.

There are a few counts of this clonotype. CDR3 coding DNA: TGTGCCAGCAGCCCCCTTCAGTCCACCCACTATGGCTACACCTTC. This codes for CASSPLQSTHYGYTF. The chain couples TRBV7-2 to TRBJ1-2; D unresolved. The CDR3 totals 15 residues. CDR1 and CDR2 (germline): SGHTA, FQGNSA. Trimming left V 5 bases short and J 3 bases short, with 16 bases between.

The rearrangement joins TRBV7-8 to TRBJ1-1, with D hard to call. The CDR3 runs 16 residues. Between the trimmed V and J ends, which lost 5 bases and 0 bases, there was a span of 16 bases. CDR1 and CDR2 (germline): SGHVS, FQNEAQ. The CDR3 coding sequence is TGTGCCAGCAGCCGAGGAGTGGGCCCTATGAACACTGAAGCTTTCTTT. Translating gives CASSRGVGPMNTEAFF.

This clonotype was seen more than once but under ten times. The V call is TRBV12-3 or TRBV12-4, the J call TRBJ2-1, with 13 bases fitting TRBD2. The V segment lost 1 base and the J segment 1 base; nucleotides outside the gene matches: 1. The CDR3 runs to 17 residues. CDR3 residues: CASSLGTSGSSYNEQFF. CDR3 nucleotides: TGTGCCAGCAGTTTAGGGACTAGCGGGAGTTCCTACAATGAGCAGTTCTTC.

This clonotype was seen a few times. The rearrangement joins TRBV28 to TRBJ1-4; unclear D gene. CDR1 MDHEN and CDR2 SYDVKM come from the germline V gene. The CDR3 totals 14 residues. Trimming cost V 2 bases and J 0 bases, with 4 bases left between them. The CDR3 reads CASSLVSTNEKLFF. The CDR3 DNA follows: TGTGCCAGCAGTTTAGTTTCAACTAATGAAAAACTGTTTTTT.

This clonotype was observed a few times. CDR3 in amino acids: CASSWDRSTDTQYF. Written as DNA, the CDR3 is TGTGCCAGCAGTTGGGACAGGAGCACAGATACGCAGTATTTT. The V and J genes are TRBV28 and TRBJ2-3, with 8 bases matching TRBD1. Germline V gene lookup returns CDR1 MDHEN and CDR2 SYDVKM. The CDR3 loop spans 14 amino acids. J gave up 0 bases and V 4 bases, and 0 bases lay outside the gene matches.

This clonotype occurred many times. This sequence joins TRBV28 and TRBJ2-2; possibly TRBD1 or TRBD2 for D (5 bases each). Germline loops: CDR1 MDHEN, CDR2 SYDVKM. V lost 5 bases and J 1 base, leaving 17 bases between the germline ends. The CDR3 length is 17 residues. In DNA form, the CDR3 reads TGTGCCAGCAGTCCGCCTTCGAGGGACCTGAACACCGGGGAGCTGTTTTTT. Amino acid sequence: CASSPPSRDLNTGELFF.

This clonotype has only a few counts. The rearrangement uses TRBV11-3 and TRBJ2-1; tentative D call: TRBD2 (5 bases). This CDR3 region has 15 residues. Per the germline V gene, CDR1 is SGHNT and CDR2 is YENEEA. Trimming took off 3 bases at V and 6 bases at J, with 15 bases between the two ends. The CDR3: CASSLSVANFNEQFF. The CDR3 DNA follows: TGTGCCAGCAGCTTGAGTGTAGCGAATTTCAATGAGCAGTTCTTC.

The chain recombines TRBV30 with TRBJ2-1; D is undetermined. The germline V gene has CDR1 GTSNPN and CDR2 SVGIG (reference sequence). Between the trimmed V and J ends, which lost 3 bases and 2 bases, there was a span of 2 bases. The CDR3 length is 11 residues. The CDR3 reads CAWRPYNEQFF. DNA of the CDR3: TGTGCCTGGAGACCCTACAATGAGCAGTTCTTC.

This chain links TRBV12-3 or TRBV12-4 with TRBJ2-3; 7 nucleotides align to TRBD1. CDR3 size: 14 residues. V trimming: 7 bases; J trimming: 1 base; junction bases outside the gene matches: 5. The CDR3 DNA reads as TGTGCCAGCAATCGACAGGGACGCACAGATACGCAGTATTTT. Its protein is CASNRQGRTDTQYF.

This clonotype has more than one count but fewer than ten. The rearrangement links TRBV7-2 to TRBJ2-6, with 8 nucleotides matching TRBD1. V lost 5 bases to trimming and J lost 0 bases; unmatched junction nucleotides: 6. The germline V gene has CDR1 SGHTA and CDR2 FQGNSA. The CDR3 runs to 17 residues. CDR3 residues: CASSLGRGHSGANVLTF. In DNA, the CDR3 is TGTGCCAGCAGCCTTGGCAGGGGGCACTCTGGGGCCAACGTCCTGACTTTC. Variable domain in full (rest from reference TRBV7-2 and TRBJ2-6): GAGVSQSPSNKVTEKGKDVELRCDPISGHTALYWYRQSLGQGLEFLIYFQGNSAPDKSGLPSDRFSAERTGGSVSTLTIQRTQQEDSAVYLCASSLGRGHSGANVLTFGAGSRLTVL.

The chain uses TRBV19 and TRBJ2-5; 8 bases line up with TRBD1. CDR3 size: 18 residues. CDR1 and CDR2 from the germline V gene are LNHDA and SQIVND (reference sequence). J lost 4 bases, V lost 6 bases, and 19 bases had no gene match. The CDR3 DNA sequence: TGTGCCAGTAGCCCATTCCCGAGACAGGGGAACTTAGGAGAGACCCAGTACTTC. This sequence encodes CASSPFPRQGNLGETQYF.